This paragraph reports one T cell receptor (beta chain). Its specificity is unknown. Unmatched junction bases numbered 8, after V lost 1 base and J lost 7 bases. The CDR3 sequence is 16 residues long. Germline CDR1 and CDR2: LNHNV and YYDKDF (reference sequence). These data are taken from a study of post-analysis software for immune sequencing data. Whole-study results and caveats: Significantly lower normalized Chao1 diversity was found in patients with multiple sclerosis relative to controls. Higher frequency in patients than in controls was seen for roughly five TRBV segments, with TRBV5-6, TRBV5-1 and TRBV20-1 among them. By F measure, samples from a shared preparation batch strongly co-clustered.

Unique molecular identifiers were present in the TCR beta cDNA libraries. A single record per CDR3 protein comes from TCRdb applying MiXCR to the PCR reads. Among 550,000 to 700,000 distinct CDR3 sequences listed, about 40% were seen once. This receptor was identified in a girl aged 10-17 years with multiple sclerosis. The sequenced material came from blood. This chain uses TRBV15 with TRBJ2-5; 11 bases are shared with TRBD1. CDR3 protein: CATSRAGQGGLGTQYF. The CDR3 DNA is TGTGCCACCAGCAGAGCGGGACAGGGGGGATTGGGGACCCAGTACTTC.